This T cell receptor (beta chain) comes out of a study of metastatic and nonmetastatic thyroid tumors. Germline CDR1 reads DFQATT; CDR2 reads SNEGSKA (reference sequence). The V end lost 4 bases, the J end lost 0 bases, and 16 bases lay between the germline ends. The CDR3 has 15 amino acids. Patients underwent thyroid surgery, and none had received any treatment before it. TCRdb re-called clones via MiXCR from the PCR reads. The sample gives 11,000 or so clones, around a third of which show up once; roughly 10% is in the top ten. The TCR was taken from a female donor with papillary thyroid cancer or a benign thyroid nodule (not recorded which). Some clones in this sample may be carry-over from other donors' samples. This chain joins TRBV20-1 and TRBJ2-7, with D perhaps matching TRBD1 or TRBD2 (7 bases each). Sequencing used tumor tissue. The CDR3 region is CSAKGGGTTSYEQYF. CDR3 bases: TGCAGTGCTAAGGGAGGGGGCACCACCTCCTACGAGCAGTACTTC.